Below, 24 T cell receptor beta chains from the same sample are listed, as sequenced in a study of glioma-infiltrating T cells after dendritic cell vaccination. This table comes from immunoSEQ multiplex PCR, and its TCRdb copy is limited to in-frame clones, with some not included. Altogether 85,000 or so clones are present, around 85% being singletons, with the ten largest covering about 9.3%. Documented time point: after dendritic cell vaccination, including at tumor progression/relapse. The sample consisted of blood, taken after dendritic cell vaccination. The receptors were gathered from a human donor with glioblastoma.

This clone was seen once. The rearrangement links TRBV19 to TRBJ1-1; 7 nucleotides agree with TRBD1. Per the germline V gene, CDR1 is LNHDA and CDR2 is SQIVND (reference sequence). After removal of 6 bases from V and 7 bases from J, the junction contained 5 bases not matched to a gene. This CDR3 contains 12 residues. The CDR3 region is CASRTGFSEAFF. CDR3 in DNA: TGTGCCAGTAGGACAGGGTTTAGTGAAGCTTTCTTT.

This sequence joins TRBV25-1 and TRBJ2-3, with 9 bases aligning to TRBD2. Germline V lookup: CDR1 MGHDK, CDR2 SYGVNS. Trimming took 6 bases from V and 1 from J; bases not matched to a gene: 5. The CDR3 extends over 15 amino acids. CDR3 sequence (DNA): TGTGCCAGCAGCATTAGCGGGAGAGGCACAGATACGCAGTATTTT. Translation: CASSISGRGTDTQYF.

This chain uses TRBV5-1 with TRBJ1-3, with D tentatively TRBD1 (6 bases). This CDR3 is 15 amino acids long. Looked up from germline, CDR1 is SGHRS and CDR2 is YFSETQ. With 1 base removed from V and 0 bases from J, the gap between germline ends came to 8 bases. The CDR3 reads CASSLTGNSGNTIYF. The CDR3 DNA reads TGCGCCAGCAGCTTGACAGGGAACTCTGGAAACACCATATATTTT.

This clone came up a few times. The CDR3 region is CASDPKGASLAEAFF. In nucleotides, the CDR3 is TGTGCCAGTGATCCTAAGGGGGCGAGTTTGGCTGAAGCTTTCTTT. The chain couples TRBV19 to TRBJ1-1; TRBD1 aligns across 7 bases. This CDR3 has 15 amino acids. Losses at the gene ends were 8 bases for V and 6 bases for J; bases not matched to a gene: 15. From germline, CDR1 is LNHDA and CDR2 SQIVND (reference sequence).

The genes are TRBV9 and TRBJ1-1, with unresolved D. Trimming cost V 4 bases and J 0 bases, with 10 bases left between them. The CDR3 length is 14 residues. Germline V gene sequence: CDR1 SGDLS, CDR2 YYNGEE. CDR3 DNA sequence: TGTGCCAGCAGCCCCCTCAGCGTGAACACTGAAGCTTTCTTT. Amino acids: CASSPLSVNTEAFF.

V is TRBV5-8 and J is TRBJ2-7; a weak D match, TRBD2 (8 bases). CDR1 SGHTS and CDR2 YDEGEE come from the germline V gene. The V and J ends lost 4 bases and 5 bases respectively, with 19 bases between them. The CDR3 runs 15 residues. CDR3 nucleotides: TGTGCCAGCAGCCGACAGGGACTAGGGGGTCACGAGCAGTACTTC. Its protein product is CASSRQGLGGHEQYF.

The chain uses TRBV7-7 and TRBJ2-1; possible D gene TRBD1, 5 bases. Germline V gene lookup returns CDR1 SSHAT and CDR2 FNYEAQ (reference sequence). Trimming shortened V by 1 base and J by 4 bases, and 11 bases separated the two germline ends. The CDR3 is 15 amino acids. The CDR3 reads CASSLGQSQYNEQFF. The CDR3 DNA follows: TGTGCCAGCAGCTTAGGACAGTCACAGTACAATGAGCAGTTCTTC.

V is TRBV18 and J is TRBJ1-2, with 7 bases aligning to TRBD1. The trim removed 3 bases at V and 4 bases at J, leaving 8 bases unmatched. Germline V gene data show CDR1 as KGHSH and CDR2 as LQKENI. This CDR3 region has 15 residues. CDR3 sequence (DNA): TGTGCCAGCTCACCGGGGCAGGGGGTGATCTATGGCTACACCTTC. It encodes CASSPGQGVIYGYTF.

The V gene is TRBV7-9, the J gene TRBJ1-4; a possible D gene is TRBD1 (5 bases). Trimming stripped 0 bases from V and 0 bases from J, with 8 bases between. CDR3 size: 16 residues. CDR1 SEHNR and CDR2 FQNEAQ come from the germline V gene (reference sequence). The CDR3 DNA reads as TGTGCCAGCAGCTTAGCGGGGGGAGCAACTAATGAAAAACTGTTTTTT. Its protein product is CASSLAGGATNEKLFF.

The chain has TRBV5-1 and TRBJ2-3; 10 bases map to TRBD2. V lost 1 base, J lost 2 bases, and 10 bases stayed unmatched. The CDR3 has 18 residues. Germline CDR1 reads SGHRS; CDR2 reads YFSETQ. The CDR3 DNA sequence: TGCGCCAGCAGCTTGTCAGCGGGAGGGGGGACCGCCACAGATACGCAGTATTTT. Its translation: CASSLSAGGGTATDTQYF.

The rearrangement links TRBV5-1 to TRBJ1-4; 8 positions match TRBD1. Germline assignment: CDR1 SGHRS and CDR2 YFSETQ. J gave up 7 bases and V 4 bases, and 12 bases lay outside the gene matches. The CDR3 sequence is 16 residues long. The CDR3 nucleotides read TGCGCCAGCAGCCCAACTCGACAGGGGATGGGTGAAAAACTGTTTTTT. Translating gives CASSPTRQGMGEKLFF.

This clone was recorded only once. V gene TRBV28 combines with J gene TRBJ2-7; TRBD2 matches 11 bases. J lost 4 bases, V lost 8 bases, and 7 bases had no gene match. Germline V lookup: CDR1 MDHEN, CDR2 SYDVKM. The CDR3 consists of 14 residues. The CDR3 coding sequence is TGTGCCAGCTTAACTAGCGGGGGCCGGTACGAGCAGTACTTC. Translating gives CASLTSGGRYEQYF.

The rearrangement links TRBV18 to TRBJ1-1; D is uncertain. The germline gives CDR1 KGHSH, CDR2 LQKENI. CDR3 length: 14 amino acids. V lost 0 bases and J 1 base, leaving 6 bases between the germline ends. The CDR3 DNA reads TGTGCCAGCTCACCACCCGCGGGGAACACTGAAGCTTTCTTT. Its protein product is CASSPPAGNTEAFF.

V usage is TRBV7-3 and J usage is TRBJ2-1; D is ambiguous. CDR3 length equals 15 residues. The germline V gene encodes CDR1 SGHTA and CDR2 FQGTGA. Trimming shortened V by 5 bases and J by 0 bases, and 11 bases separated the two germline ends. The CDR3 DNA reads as TGTGCCAGCAGCCTTAAGCCGAGCTCCTACAATGAGCAGTTCTTC. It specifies CASSLKPSSYNEQFF.

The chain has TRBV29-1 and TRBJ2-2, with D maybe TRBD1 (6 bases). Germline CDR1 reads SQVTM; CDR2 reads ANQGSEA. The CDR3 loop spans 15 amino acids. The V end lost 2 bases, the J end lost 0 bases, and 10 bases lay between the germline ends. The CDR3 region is CSVESGQTNTGELFF. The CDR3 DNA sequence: TGCAGCGTTGAATCAGGACAGACGAACACCGGGGAGCTGTTTTTT.

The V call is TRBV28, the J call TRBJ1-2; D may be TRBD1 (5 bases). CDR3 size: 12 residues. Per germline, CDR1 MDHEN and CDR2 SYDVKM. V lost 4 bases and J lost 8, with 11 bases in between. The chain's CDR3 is CASSSSGKGYTF. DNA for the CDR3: TGTGCCAGCAGTTCCTCAGGGAAGGGCTACACCTTC.

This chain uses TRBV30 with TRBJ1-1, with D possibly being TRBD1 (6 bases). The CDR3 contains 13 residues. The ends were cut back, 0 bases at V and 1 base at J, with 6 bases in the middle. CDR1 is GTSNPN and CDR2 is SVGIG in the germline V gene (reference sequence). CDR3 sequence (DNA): TGTGCCTGGAGTGTACAGGGGAACACTGAAGCTTTCTTT. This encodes CAWSVQGNTEAFF.

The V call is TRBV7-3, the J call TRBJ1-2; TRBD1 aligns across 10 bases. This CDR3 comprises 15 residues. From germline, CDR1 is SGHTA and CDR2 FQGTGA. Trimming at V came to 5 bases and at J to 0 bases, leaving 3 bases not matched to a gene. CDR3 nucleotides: TGTGCCAGCAGCCTTGGACAGGGGGCTAACTATGGCTACACCTTC. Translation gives CASSLGQGANYGYTF. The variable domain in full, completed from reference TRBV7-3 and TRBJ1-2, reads GAGVSQTPSNKVTEKGKYVELRCDPISGHTALYWYRQSLGQGPEFLIYFQGTGAADDSGLPNDRFFAVRPEGSVSTLKIQRTERGDSAVYLCASSLGQGANYGYTFGSGTRLTVV.

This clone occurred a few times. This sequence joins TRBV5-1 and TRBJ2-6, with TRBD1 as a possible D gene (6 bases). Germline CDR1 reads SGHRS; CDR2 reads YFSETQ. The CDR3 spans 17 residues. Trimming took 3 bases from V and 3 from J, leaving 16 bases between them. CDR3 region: CASSYYSRGGGANVLTF. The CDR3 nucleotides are TGCGCCAGCAGCTATTACAGCAGGGGCGGTGGGGCCAACGTCCTGACTTTC.

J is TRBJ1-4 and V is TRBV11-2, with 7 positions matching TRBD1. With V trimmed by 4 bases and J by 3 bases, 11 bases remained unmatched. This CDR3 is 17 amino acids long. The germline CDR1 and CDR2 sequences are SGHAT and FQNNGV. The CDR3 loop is CASSSRDSGLSNEKLFF. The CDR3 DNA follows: TGTGCCAGCAGCTCCCGGGACAGCGGTCTTTCTAATGAAAAACTGTTTTTT.

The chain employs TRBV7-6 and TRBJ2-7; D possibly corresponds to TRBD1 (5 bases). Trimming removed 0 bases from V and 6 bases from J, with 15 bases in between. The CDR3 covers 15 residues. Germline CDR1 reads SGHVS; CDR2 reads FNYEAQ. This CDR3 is CASSLAGETVGEQYF. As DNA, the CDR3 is TGTGCCAGCAGCTTAGCGGGTGAGACAGTGGGCGAGCAGTACTTC. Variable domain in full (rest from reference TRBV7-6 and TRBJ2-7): GAGVSQSPRYKVTKRGQDVALRCDPISGHVSLYWYRQALGQGPEFLTYFNYEAQQDKSGLPNDRFSAERPEGSISTLTIQRTEQRDSAMYRCASSLAGETVGEQYFGPGTRLTVT.

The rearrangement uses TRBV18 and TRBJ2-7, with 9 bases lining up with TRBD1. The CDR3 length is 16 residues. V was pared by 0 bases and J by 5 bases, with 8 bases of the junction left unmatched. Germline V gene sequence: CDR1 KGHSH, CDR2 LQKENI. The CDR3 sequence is CASSPPITGGWNEQYF. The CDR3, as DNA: TGTGCCAGCTCACCACCGATCACAGGGGGCTGGAACGAGCAGTACTTC.

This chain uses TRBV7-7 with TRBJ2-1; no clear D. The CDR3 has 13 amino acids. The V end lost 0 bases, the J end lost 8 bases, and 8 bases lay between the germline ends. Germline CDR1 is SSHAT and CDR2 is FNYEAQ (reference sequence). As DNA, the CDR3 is TGTGCCAGCAGCTTAGCGAGCTTGGATGAGCAGTTCTTC. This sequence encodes CASSLASLDEQFF.

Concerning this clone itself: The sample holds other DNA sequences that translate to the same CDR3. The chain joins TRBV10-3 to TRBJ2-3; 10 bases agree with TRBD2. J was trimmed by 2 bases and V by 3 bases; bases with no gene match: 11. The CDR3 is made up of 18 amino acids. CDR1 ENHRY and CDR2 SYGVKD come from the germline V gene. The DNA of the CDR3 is TGTGCCATCAGTGACCCTCCTAGCGGGAGAAGCAACACAGATACGCAGTATTTT. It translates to CAISDPPSGRSNTDTQYF.